The present TCR beta chain was sequenced within a study of early T cells in non-severe SARS-CoV-2 infection. The overall study: Sequencing input comprised bulk RNA from unsorted whole blood; chain pairing was not available.

Germline CDR1 and CDR2: SQVTM and ANQGSEA. Trimming removed 4 bases from V and 0 bases from J, with 12 bases in between. CDR3 size: 14 residues. Individually, cDNA molecules had unique molecular identifiers attached to them. A single record per CDR3 protein comes from TCRdb applying MiXCR to the 5' RACE reads. The sample has some 64,000 distinct CDR3 sequences, more than 15% seen once. Findings and limits, study-wide: VDJdb-based matching was biased toward anti-spike CD8 responses and missed private and CD4 specificities.

This clonotype was observed a few times. What it binds is unknown. This TCR derives from an adult who was a healthcare worker with PCR-confirmed SARS-CoV-2 infection or an uninfected control (not recorded which). Sequenced here: whole blood, sampled at baseline. The chain has TRBV29-1 and TRBJ1-2; the D is unclear. CDR3 DNA: TGCAGCGTTGGGAGCAGTGTGGCTAACTATGGCTACACCTTC. This sequence encodes CSVGSSVANYGYTF.